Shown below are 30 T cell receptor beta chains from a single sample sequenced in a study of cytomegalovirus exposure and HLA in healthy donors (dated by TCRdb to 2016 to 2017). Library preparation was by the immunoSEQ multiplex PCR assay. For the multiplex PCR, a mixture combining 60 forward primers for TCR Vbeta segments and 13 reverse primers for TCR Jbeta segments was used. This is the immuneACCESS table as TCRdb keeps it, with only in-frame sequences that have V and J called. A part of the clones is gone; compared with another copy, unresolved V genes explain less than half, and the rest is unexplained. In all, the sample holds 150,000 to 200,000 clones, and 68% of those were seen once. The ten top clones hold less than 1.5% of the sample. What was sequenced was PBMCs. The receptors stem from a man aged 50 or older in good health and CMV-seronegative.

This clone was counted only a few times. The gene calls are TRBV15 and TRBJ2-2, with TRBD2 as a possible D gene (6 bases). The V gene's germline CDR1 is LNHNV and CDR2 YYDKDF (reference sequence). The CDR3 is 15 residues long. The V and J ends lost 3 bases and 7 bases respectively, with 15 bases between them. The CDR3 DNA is TGTGCCACCAGCAGTGGTCCCGGGGGTAACGGGGAGCTGTTTTTT. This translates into CATSSGPGGNGELFF.

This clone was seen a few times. The CDR3 region has the DNA TGTGCCAGCAGCACAGACCTCCCTTATGGCTACACCTTC. Its translation is CASSTDLPYGYTF. J is TRBJ1-2 and V is TRBV5-5; D ambiguous. Trimming left V 4 bases short and J 5 bases short, with 12 bases between. CDR1 and CDR2 (germline): SGHKS, YYEKEE (reference sequence). The CDR3 is 13 residues long.

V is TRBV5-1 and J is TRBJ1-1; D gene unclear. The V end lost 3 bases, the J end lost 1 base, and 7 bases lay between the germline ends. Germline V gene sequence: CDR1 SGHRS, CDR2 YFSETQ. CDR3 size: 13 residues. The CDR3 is CASSSGENTEAFF. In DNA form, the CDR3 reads TGCGCCAGCAGCTCCGGGGAGAACACTGAAGCTTTCTTT.

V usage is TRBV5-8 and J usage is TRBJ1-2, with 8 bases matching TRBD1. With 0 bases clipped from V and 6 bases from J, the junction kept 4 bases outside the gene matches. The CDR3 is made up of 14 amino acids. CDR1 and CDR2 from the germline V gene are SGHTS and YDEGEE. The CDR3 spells CASSLGQGRDGYTF. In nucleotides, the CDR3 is TGTGCCAGCAGCTTGGGACAGGGGAGGGATGGCTACACCTTC.

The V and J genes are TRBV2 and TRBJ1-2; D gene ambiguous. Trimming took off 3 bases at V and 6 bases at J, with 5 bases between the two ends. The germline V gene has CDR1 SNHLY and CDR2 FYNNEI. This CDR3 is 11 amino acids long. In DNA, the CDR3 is TGTGCCAGCAGTGAGGGCAATGGCTACACCTTC. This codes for CASSEGNGYTF.

The CDR3 sequence: CASSKGQGATNYGYTF. The CDR3 DNA reads as TGTGCCAGCAGCAAGGGACAGGGGGCCACTAACTATGGCTACACCTTC. The V and J genes are TRBV5-4 and TRBJ1-2; 12 bases line up with TRBD1. The CDR3 contains 16 residues. With V trimmed by 4 bases and J by 0 bases, 4 bases remained unmatched. Germline loops: CDR1 SGHNT, CDR2 YYREEE (reference sequence).

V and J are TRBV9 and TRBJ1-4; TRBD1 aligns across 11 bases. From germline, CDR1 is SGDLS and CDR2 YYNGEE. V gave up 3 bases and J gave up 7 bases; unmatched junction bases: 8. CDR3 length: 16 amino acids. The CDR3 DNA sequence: TGTGCCAGCAGCGCTCGCCAAGGGACAGGGGGTGAAAAACTGTTTTTT. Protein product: CASSARQGTGGEKLFF.

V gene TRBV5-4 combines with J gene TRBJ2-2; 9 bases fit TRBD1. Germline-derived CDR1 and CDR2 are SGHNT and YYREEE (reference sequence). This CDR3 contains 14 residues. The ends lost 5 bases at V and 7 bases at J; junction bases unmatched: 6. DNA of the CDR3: TGTGCCAGCAGGAGTACAGGGGGCGGCGGGGAGCTGTTTTTT. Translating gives CASRSTGGGGELFF.

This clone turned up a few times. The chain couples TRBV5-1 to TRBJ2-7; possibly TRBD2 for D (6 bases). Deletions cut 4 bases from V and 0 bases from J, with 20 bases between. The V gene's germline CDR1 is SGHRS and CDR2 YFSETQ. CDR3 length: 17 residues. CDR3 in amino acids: CASSPIDPGESSYEQYF. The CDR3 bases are TGCGCCAGCAGCCCGATCGACCCGGGAGAAAGCTCCTACGAGCAGTACTTC. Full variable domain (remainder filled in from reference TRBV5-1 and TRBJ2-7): KAGVTQTPRYLIKTRGQQVTLSCSPISGHRSVSWYQQTPGQGLQFLFEYFSETQRNKGNFPGRFSGRQFSNSRSEMNVSTLELGDSALYLCASSPIDPGESSYEQYFGPGTRLTVT.

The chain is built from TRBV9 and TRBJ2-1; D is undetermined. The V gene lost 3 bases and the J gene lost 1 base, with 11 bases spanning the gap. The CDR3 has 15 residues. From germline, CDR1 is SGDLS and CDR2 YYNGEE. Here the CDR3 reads CASSARISSYNEQFF. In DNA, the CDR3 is TGTGCCAGCAGCGCCAGGATATCATCCTACAATGAGCAGTTCTTC.

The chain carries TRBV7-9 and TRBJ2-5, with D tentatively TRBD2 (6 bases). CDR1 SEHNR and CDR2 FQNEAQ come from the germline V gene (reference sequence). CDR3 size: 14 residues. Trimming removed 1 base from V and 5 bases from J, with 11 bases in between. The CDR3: CASSLGGGSETQYF. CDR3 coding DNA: TGTGCCAGCAGCTTAGGAGGAGGGTCGGAGACCCAGTACTTC.

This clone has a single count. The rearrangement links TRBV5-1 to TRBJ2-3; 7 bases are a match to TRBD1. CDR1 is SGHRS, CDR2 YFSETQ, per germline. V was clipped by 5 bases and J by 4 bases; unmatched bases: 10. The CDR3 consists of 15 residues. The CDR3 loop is CASRFLDRDADTQYF. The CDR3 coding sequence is TGCGCCAGCAGGTTCCTCGACAGGGACGCAGATACGCAGTATTTT.

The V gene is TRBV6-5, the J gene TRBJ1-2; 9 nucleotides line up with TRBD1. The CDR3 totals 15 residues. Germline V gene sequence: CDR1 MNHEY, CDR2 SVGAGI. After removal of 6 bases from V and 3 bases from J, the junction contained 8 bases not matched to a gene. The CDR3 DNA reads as TGTGCCAGCAGAATCGGACAGGGGCGGCACTATGGCTACACCTTC. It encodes CASRIGQGRHYGYTF.

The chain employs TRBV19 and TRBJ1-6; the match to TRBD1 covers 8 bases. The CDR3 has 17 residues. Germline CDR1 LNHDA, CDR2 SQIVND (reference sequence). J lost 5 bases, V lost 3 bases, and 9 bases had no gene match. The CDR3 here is CASSMPRKGQDNSPLHF. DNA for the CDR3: TGTGCCAGTAGTATGCCTCGGAAGGGACAGGATAATTCACCCCTCCACTTT.

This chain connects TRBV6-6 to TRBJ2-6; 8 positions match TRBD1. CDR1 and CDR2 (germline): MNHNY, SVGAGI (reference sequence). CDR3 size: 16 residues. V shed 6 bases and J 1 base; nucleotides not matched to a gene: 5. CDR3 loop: CASSRQGASGANVLTF. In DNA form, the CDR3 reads TGTGCCAGCAGCCGGCAGGGGGCGTCTGGGGCCAACGTCCTGACTTTC.

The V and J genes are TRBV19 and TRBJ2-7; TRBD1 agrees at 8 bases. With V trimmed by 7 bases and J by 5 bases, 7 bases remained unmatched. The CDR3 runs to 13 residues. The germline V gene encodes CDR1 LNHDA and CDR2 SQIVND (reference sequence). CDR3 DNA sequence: TGTGCCAGTACCCCGACAGGGGCGGACGAGCAGTACTTC. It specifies CASTPTGADEQYF.

The CDR3 DNA reads as TGTGCCAGCAGCTTGGCCGCTAGCGGTAGCTACGAGCAGTACTTC. Translated: CASSLAASGSYEQYF. The rearrangement joins TRBV5-4 to TRBJ2-7, with TRBD2 matching 7 bases. With V trimmed by 0 bases and J by 3 bases, 6 bases remained unmatched. The V gene's germline CDR1 is SGHNT and CDR2 YYREEE (reference sequence). CDR3 length equals 15 residues.

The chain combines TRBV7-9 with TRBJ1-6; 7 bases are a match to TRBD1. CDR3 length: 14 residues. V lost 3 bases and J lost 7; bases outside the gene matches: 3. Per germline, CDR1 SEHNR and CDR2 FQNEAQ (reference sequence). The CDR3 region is CASSLGDRNSPLHF. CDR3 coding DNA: TGTGCCAGCAGCTTGGGGGACAGAAATTCACCCCTCCACTTT.

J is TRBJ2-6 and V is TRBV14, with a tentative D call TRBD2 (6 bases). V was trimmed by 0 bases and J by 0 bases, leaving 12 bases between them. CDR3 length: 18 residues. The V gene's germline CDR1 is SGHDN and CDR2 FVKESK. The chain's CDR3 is CASSQDTRGNSGANVLTF. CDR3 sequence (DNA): TGTGCCAGCAGCCAAGATACTCGGGGGAACTCTGGGGCCAACGTCCTGACTTTC.

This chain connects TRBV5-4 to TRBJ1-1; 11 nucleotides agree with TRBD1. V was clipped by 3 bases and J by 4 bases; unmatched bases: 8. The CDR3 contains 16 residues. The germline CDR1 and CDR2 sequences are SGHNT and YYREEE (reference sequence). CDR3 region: CASSSRTGGAFTEAFF. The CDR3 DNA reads TGTGCCAGCAGCTCCAGGACAGGGGGCGCTTTCACTGAAGCTTTCTTT.

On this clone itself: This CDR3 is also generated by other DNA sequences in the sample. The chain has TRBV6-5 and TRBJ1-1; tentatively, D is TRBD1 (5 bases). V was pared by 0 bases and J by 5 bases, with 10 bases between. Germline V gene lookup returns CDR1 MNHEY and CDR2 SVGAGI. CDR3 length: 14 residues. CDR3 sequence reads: CASSYSRGGTEAFF. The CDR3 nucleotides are TGTGCCAGCAGTTACTCGCGGGGGGGAACTGAAGCTTTCTTT.

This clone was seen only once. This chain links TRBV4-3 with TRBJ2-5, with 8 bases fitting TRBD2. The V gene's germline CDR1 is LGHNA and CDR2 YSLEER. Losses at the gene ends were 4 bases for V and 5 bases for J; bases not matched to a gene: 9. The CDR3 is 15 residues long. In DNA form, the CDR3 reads TGCGCCAGCAGCCCCGGCGGGGGGCCCCATGAGACCCAGTACTTC. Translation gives CASSPGGGPHETQYF.

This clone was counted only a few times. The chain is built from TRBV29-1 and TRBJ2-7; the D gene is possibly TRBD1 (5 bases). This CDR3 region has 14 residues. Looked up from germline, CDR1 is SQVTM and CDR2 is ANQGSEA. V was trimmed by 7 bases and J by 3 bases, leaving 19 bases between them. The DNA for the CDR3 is TGCAGCGCCCGAAAGGGGCAGGGTTTCTACGAGCAGTACTTC. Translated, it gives CSARKGQGFYEQYF.

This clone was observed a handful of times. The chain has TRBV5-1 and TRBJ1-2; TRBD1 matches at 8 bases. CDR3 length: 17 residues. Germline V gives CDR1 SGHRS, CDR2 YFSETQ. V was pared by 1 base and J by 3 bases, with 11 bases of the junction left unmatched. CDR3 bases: TGCGCCAGCAGCTTGAAGACCAGGGGGCGCGAAGACTATGGCTACACCTTC. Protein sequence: CASSLKTRGREDYGYTF.

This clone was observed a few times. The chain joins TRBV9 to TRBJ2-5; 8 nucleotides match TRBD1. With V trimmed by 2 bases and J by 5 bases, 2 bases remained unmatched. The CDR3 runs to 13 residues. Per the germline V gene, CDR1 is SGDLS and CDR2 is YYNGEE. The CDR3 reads CASSVTGVETQYF. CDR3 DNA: TGTGCCAGCAGCGTGACAGGGGTGGAGACCCAGTACTTC.

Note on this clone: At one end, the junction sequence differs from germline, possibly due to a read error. CDR3 sequence reads: CASSKKTGVTEVFF. CDR3 DNA sequence: TGTGCCAGTAGTAAGAAGACAGGGGTTACTGAAGTTTTCTTT. The chain couples TRBV19 to TRBJ1-1, with 8 bases identical to TRBD1. The germline V gene has CDR1 LNHDA and CDR2 SQIVND (reference sequence). CDR3 length equals 14 residues.

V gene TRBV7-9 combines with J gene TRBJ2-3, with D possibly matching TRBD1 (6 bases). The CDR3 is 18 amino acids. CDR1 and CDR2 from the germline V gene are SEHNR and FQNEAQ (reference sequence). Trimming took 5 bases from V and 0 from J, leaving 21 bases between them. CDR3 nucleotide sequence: TGTGCCAGCAGCCCAAGGGACATATCTGCCGGGAGCACAGATACGCAGTATTTT. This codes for CASSPRDISAGSTDTQYF.

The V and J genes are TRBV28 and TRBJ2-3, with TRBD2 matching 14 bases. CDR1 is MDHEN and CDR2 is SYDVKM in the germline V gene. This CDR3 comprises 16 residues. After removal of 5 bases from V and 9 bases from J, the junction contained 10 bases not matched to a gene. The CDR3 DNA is TGTGCCAGCAGTCCGGGACTAGCGGGGGCCAGGGGGACGCAGTATTTT. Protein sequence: CASSPGLAGARGTQYF.

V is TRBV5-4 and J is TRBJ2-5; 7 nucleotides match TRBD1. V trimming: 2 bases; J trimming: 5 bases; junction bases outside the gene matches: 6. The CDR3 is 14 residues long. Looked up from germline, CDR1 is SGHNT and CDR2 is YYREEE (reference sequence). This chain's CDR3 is CASSFRDSLETQYF. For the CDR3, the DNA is TGTGCCAGCAGCTTCCGGGACAGTTTGGAGACCCAGTACTTC. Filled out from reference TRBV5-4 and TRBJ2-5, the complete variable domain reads ETGVTQSPTHLIKTRGQQVTLRCSSQSGHNTVSWYQQALGQGPQFIFQYYREEENGRGNFPPRFSGLQFPNYSSELNVNALELDDSALYLCASSFRDSLETQYFGPGTRLLVL.

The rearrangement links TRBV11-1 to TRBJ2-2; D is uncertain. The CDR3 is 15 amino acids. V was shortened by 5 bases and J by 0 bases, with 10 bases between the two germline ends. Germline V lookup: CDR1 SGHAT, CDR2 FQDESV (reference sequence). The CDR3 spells CASSLQPSNTGELFF. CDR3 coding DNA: TGTGCCAGCAGCCTACAGCCTTCGAACACCGGGGAGCTGTTTTTT.